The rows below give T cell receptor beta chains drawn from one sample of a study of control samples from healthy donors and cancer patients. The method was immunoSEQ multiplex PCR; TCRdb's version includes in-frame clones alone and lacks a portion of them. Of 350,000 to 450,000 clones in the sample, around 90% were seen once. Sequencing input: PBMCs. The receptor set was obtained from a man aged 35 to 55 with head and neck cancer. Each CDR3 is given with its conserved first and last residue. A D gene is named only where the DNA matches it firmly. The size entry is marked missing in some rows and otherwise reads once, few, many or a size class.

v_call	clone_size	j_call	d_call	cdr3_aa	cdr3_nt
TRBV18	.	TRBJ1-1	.	CASSGGGTEAFF	TGTGCCAGCTCCGGGGGGGGCACTGAAGCTTTCTTT
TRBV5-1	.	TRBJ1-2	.	CASSRGETNYGYTF	TGCGCCAGCAGTCGGGGGGAGACTAACTATGGCTACACCTTC
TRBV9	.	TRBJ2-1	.	CASSVRRAEYNEQFF	TGTGCCAGCAGCGTGAGGAGGGCTGAATACAATGAGCAGTTCTTC
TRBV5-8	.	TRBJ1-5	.	CASSLEGHGGQPQHF	TGTGCCAGCAGCTTGGAGGGACACGGAGGCCAGCCCCAGCATTTT
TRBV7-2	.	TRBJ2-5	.	CASSLQAVQETQYF	TGTGCCAGCAGCTTACAAGCGGTTCAAGAGACCCAGTACTTC
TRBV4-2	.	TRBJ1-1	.	CASSQGSGNTEAFF	TGTGCCAGCAGCCAAGGGTCAGGGAACACTGAAGCTTTCTTT
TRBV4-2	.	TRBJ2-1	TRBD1	CASSAHRGNEQFF	TGTGCCAGCAGCGCACACAGGGGGAATGAGCAGTTCTTC
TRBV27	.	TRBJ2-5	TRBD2	CASSLLAGVGETQYF	TGTGCCAGCAGTTTATTGGCGGGGGTTGGAGAGACCCAGTACTTC
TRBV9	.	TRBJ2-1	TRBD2	CASARAGDEQFF	TGTGCCAGCGCGCGGGCGGGGGATGAGCAGTTCTTC
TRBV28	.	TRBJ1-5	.	CASSLLGPREPQHF	TGTGCCAGCAGTCTCCTTGGGCCACGGGAGCCCCAGCATTTT
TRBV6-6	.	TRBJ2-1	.	CASSDQGYNEQFF	TGTGCCAGCAGTGACCAGGGTTACAATGAGCAGTTCTTC
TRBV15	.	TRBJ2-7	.	CATSRGVRGSYEQYF	TGTGCCACCAGCAGAGGCGTCAGGGGATCCTACGAGCAGTACTTC
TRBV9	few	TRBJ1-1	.	CASTGRNTEAFF	TGTGCCAGCACGGGACGGAACACTGAAGCTTTCTTT
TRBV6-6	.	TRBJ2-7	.	CASSYLQGTSYEQYF	TGTGCCAGCAGTTACCTCCAAGGGACTTCTTACGAGCAGTACTTC